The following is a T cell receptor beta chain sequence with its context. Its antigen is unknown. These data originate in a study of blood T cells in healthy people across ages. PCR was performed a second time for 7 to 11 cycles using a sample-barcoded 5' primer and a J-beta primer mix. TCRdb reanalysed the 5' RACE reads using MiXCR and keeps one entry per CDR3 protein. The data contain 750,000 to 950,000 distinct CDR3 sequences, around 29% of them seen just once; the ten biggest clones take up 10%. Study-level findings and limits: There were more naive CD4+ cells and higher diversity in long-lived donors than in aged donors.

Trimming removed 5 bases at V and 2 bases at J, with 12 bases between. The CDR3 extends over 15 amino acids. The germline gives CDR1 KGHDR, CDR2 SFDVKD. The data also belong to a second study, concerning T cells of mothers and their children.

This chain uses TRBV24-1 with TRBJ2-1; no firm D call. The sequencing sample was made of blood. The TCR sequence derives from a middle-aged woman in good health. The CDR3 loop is CATSAPRYPYNEQFF. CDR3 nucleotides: TGTGCCACCAGTGCCCCCAGATACCCCTACAATGAGCAGTTCTTC.